This passage covers 17 T cell receptor beta chains from one sample sequenced in a study of regulatory dendritic cells for organ transplantation (dated by TCRdb to about 2017). The library was built by means of the immunoSEQ multiplex PCR assay. TCRdb re-hosts the immuneACCESS table, in-frame sequences only. Its copies lack some clones; in the studies checked, an unresolved V gene accounts for under half of them, and the cause for the rest is not known. Recorded for this sample are 3,800 or so clones; approximately 74% of them occurred a single time. Jointly, the top ten make up 20% to 25% of the sample. For these TCRs, the target antigens are not known. Sorted T cell subsets were CFSE-labeled and co-cultured for 4 to 6 days with allogeneic regulatory or mature dendritic cells at a 1:10 DC:T ratio. The sequenced sample consisted of memory CD8+ T cells from blood cultured with dendritic cells. The cell subset or site label, as the study defines it: CD45RO+ memory T cells. These receptors originate from a human donor in good health.

Concerning this clone itself: The same CDR3 also results from other DNA sequences found in this sample. The chain recombines TRBV4-3 with TRBJ1-2; D might be TRBD1 (6 bases). V was clipped by 1 base and J by 7 bases, with 16 bases between them. Germline assignment: CDR1 LGHNA and CDR2 YSLEER. CDR3 length: 15 residues. The CDR3 nucleotides are TGCGCCAGCAGCCAAGGGATACAGGGTTTCAGTGGCTACACCTTC. This sequence encodes CASSQGIQGFSGYTF.

The rearrangement links TRBV7-9 to TRBJ2-3; D is perhaps TRBD1 (6 bases). The ends were cut back, 0 bases at V and 6 bases at J, with 16 bases in the middle. The germline V gene has CDR1 SEHNR and CDR2 FQNEAQ (reference sequence). CDR3 length: 16 residues. Written as DNA, the CDR3 is TGTGCCAGCAGCTTAGCAATCGGACAGATTCCCGATACGCAGTATTTT. Its protein is CASSLAIGQIPDTQYF.

The chain is built from TRBV6-5 and TRBJ2-7, with D possibly matching TRBD1 (5 bases). Trimming left V 2 bases short and J 2 bases short, with 7 bases between. CDR1 and CDR2 (germline): MNHEY, SVGAGI. The CDR3 sequence is 13 residues long. Written as DNA, the CDR3 is TGTGCCAGCAGTTACAGGGGCGCCTACGAGCAGTACTTC. Its protein product is CASSYRGAYEQYF.

The gene calls are TRBV19 and TRBJ2-3; D uncertain. The ends were cut back, 3 bases at V and 0 bases at J, with 10 bases in the middle. Germline CDR1 reads LNHDA; CDR2 reads SQIVND (reference sequence). The CDR3 extends over 15 amino acids. Here the CDR3 reads CASSISPASTDTQYF. The CDR3 bases are TGTGCCAGTAGTATCTCCCCAGCGAGCACAGATACGCAGTATTTT.

The table lists this clone with a count of one. This chain joins TRBV11-2 and TRBJ2-1; 9 bases fit TRBD2. This CDR3 has 16 residues. Trimming took 0 bases from V and 9 from J; bases not matched to a gene: 9. Germline CDR1 and CDR2: SGHAT and FQNNGV. CDR3 amino acids: CASSLDGIAGVLEQFF. The CDR3 DNA is TGTGCCAGCAGCTTAGACGGAATAGCGGGAGTGCTTGAGCAGTTCTTC.

The chain is built from TRBV6-1 and TRBJ1-2; possibly TRBD1 for D (5 bases). This CDR3 is 14 amino acids long. CDR1 is MNHNS, CDR2 SASEGT, per germline. Between the trimmed V and J ends, which lost 4 bases and 4 bases, there was a span of 13 bases. The CDR3 reads CASSAGEGGYGYTF. As DNA, the CDR3 is TGTGCCAGCAGTGCGGGGGAGGGAGGCTATGGCTACACCTTC.

The chain combines TRBV19 with TRBJ1-1; D gene ambiguous. V lost 0 bases, J lost 0 bases, and 11 bases lay in between. This CDR3 comprises 16 residues. In germline, CDR1 is LNHDA, CDR2 SQIVND (reference sequence). DNA for the CDR3: TGTGCCAGTAGTATAGATCTCCGAATTATGAACACTGAAGCTTTCTTT. This sequence encodes CASSIDLRIMNTEAFF.

The chain employs TRBV6-5 and TRBJ2-1; TRBD2 aligns across 9 bases. The CDR3 has 15 residues. After removal of 2 bases from V and 10 bases from J, the junction contained 9 bases not matched to a gene. The V gene's germline CDR1 is MNHEY and CDR2 SVGAGI. The CDR3 region is CASSYGASGDQEQFF. In DNA form, the CDR3 reads TGTGCCAGCAGTTACGGGGCTAGCGGGGACCAGGAGCAGTTCTTC.

The sample holds a few counts of this clone. The V call is TRBV7-9, the J call TRBJ1-2; D unresolved. CDR3 length equals 12 residues. The ends were cut back, 1 base at V and 8 bases at J, with 8 bases in the middle. Germline CDR1 and CDR2: SEHNR and FQNEAQ (reference sequence). The DNA of the CDR3 is TGTGCCAGCAGCTTAGGGGTCCACGGCTACACCTTC. It is translated as CASSLGVHGYTF.

The chain employs TRBV2 and TRBJ2-5; a possible D gene is TRBD1 (6 bases). Germline V gene data show CDR1 as SNHLY and CDR2 as FYNNEI. V lost 4 bases to trimming and J lost 2 bases, with 17 bases between them. The CDR3 runs 16 residues. The CDR3 here is CASSVVRQAGQETQYF. CDR3 sequence (DNA): TGTGCCAGCAGTGTGGTGAGACAGGCGGGTCAAGAGACCCAGTACTTC.

This chain connects TRBV6-5 to TRBJ1-1; D is undetermined. CDR3 length equals 13 residues. In germline, CDR1 is MNHEY, CDR2 SVGAGI. Trimming took 0 bases from V and 11 from J, leaving 13 bases between them. As DNA, the CDR3 is TGTGCCAGCAGTTACTCGACGGCTAATTGGGCTTTCTTT. Residues: CASSYSTANWAFF.

The genes are TRBV7-8 and TRBJ2-7; 9 bases align to TRBD2. V was pared by 5 bases and J by 5 bases, with 13 bases of the junction left unmatched. Germline lookup yields CDR1 SGHVS and CDR2 FQNEAQ. The CDR3 has 16 residues. CDR3 sequence (DNA): TGTGCCAGCAGCCCCTTTGGCGGGGGGGCCGTAGACGAGCAGTACTTC. This codes for CASSPFGGGAVDEQYF.

This clone was picked up a small number of times. The rearrangement uses TRBV6-5 and TRBJ2-7, with unresolved D. Trimming removed 3 bases at V and 6 bases at J, with 12 bases between. This CDR3 is 13 amino acids long. Germline V gene sequence: CDR1 MNHEY, CDR2 SVGAGI. In nucleotides, the CDR3 is TGTGCCAGCAGTTATGCTACCCCGGCCGAGCAGTACTTC. Protein: CASSYATPAEQYF.

The chain joins TRBV7-9 to TRBJ2-3; possibly TRBD2 for D (7 bases). Trimming shortened V by 2 bases and J by 5 bases, and 11 bases separated the two germline ends. The germline V gene has CDR1 SEHNR and CDR2 FQNEAQ (reference sequence). CDR3 length: 14 residues. The chain's CDR3 is CASSLRGGRDTQYF. CDR3 DNA sequence: TGTGCCAGCAGCTTAAGGGGGGGGCGAGATACGCAGTATTTT. The full variable domain, completed using reference TRBV7-9 and TRBJ2-3, is DTGVSQNPRHKITKRGQNVTFRCDPISEHNRLYWYRQTLGQGPEFLTYFQNEAQLEKSRLLSDRFSAERPKGSFSTLEIQRTEQGDSAMYLCASSLRGGRDTQYFGPGTRLTVL.

This clone was seen a single time. V usage is TRBV13 and J usage is TRBJ2-7; weak D call: TRBD1 (5 bases). The CDR3 has 14 amino acids. Germline CDR1 reads PRHDT; CDR2 reads FYEKMQ (reference sequence). Between the trimmed V and J ends, which lost 5 bases and 3 bases, there was a span of 14 bases. In DNA form, the CDR3 reads TGTGCCAGCAGCGCGAGTAGACAGTACTACGAGCAGTACTTC. Protein: CASSASRQYYEQYF. Full variable domain (rest looked up from reference TRBV13 and TRBJ2-7): AAGVIQSPRHLIKEKRETATLKCYPIPRHDTVYWYQQGPGQDPQFLISFYEKMQSDKGSIPDRFSAQQFSDYHSELNMSSLELGDSALYFCASSASRQYYEQYFGPGTRLTVT.

The CDR3 coding sequence is TGTGCCAGCAGGCACCCGCTAGGCGGGGGGGCAGCCAGGGCGTATTTT. This codes for CASRHPLGGGAARAYF. This chain connects TRBV7-9 to TRBJ2-3; 9 bases line up with TRBD2. The ends lost 6 bases at V and 14 bases at J; junction bases unmatched: 21. Germline CDR1 is SEHNR and CDR2 is FQNEAQ (reference sequence). This CDR3 comprises 16 residues. The complete variable domain, with remaining parts taken from reference TRBV7-9 and TRBJ2-3, reads DTGVSQNPRHKITKRGQNVTFRCDPISEHNRLYWYRQTLGQGPEFLTYFQNEAQLEKSRLLSDRFSAERPKGSFSTLEIQRTEQGDSAMYLCASRHPLGGGAARAYFGPGTRLTVL.

This chain links TRBV9 with TRBJ2-5, with a weak D call TRBD1 (5 bases). The CDR3 is 14 amino acids. Germline values: CDR1 SGDLS, CDR2 YYNGEE. The V gene lost 4 bases and the J gene lost 5 bases, with 15 bases spanning the gap. The CDR3 reads CASSLSLWGETQYF. CDR3 DNA sequence: TGTGCCAGCAGCTTAAGCTTGTGGGGCGAGACCCAGTACTTC.